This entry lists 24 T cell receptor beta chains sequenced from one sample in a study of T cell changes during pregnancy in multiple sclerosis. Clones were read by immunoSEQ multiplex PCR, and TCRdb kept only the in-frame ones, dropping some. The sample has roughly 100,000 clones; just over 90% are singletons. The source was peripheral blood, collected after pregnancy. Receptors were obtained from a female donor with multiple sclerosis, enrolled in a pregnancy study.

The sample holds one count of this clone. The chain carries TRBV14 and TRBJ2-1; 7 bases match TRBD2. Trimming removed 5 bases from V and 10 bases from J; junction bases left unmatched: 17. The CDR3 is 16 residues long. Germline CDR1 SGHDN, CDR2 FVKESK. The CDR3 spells CASSEYGRGKFEEQFF. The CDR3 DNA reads TGTGCCAGCAGCGAGTATGGGCGGGGGAAGTTTGAGGAGCAGTTCTTC. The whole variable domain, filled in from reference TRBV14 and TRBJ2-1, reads EAGVTQFPSHSVIEKGQTVTLRCDPISGHDNLYWYRRVMGKEIKFLLHFVKESKQDESGMPNNRFLAERTGGTYSTLKVQPAELEDSGVYFCASSEYGRGKFEEQFFGPGTRLTVL.

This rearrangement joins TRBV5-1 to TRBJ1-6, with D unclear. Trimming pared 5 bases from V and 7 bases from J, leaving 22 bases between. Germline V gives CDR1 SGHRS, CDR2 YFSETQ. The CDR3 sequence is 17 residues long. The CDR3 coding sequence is TGCGCCAGCAGTCATGACGGAGTGGAATTTTTGAATTCACCCCTCCACTTT. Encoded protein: CASSHDGVEFLNSPLHF.

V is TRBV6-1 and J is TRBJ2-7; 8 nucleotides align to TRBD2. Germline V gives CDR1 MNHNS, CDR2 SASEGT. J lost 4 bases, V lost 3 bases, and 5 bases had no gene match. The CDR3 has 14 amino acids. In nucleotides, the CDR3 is TGTGCCAGCAGTGACTCCGGCGGGGGGTACGAGCAGTACTTC. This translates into CASSDSGGGYEQYF.

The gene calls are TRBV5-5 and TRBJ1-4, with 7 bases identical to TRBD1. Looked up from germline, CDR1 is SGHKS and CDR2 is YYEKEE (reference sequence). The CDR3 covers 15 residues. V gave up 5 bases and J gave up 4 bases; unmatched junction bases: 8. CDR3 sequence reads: CASSLPQGFNEKLFF. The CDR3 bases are TGTGCCAGCAGTCTACCACAGGGGTTTAATGAAAAACTGTTTTTT.

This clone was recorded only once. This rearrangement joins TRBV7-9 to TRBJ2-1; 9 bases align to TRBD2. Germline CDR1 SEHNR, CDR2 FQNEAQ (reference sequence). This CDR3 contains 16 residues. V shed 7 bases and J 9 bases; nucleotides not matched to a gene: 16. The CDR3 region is CASISVAGGLQSEQFF. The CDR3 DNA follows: TGTGCCAGCATCTCTGTGGCGGGGGGGTTACAGAGTGAGCAGTTCTTC.

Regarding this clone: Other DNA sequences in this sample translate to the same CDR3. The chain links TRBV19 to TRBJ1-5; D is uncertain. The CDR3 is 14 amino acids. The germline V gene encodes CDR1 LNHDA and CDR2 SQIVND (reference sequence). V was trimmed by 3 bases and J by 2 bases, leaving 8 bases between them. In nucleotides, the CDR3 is TGTGCCAGTAGTATTTCTGGAGGCAATCAGCCCCAGCATTTT. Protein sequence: CASSISGGNQPQHF.

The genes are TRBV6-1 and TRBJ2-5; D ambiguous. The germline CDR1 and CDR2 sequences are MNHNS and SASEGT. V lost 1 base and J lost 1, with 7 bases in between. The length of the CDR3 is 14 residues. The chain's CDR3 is CASSEGLVQETQYF. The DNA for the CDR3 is TGTGCCAGCAGTGAAGGCCTAGTCCAAGAGACCCAGTACTTC.

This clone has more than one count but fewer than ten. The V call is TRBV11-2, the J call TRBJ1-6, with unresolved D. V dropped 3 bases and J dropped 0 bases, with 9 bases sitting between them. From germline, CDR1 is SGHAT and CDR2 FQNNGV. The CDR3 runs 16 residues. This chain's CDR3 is CASSFTAHSYNSPLHF. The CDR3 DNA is TGTGCCAGCAGCTTCACAGCCCACTCCTATAATTCACCCCTCCACTTT.

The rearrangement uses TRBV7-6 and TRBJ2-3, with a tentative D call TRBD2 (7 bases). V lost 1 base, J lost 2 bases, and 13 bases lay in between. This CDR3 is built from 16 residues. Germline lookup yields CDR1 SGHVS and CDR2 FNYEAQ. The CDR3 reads CASSLGPGGATDTQYF. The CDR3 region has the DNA TGTGCCAGCAGCTTAGGGCCGGGGGGCGCCACAGATACGCAGTATTTT.

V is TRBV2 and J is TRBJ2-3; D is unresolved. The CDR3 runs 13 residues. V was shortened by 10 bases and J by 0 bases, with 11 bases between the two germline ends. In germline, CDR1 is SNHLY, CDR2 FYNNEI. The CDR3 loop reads CATLFYSTDTQYF. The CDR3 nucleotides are TGTGCCACTCTATTCTATAGCACAGATACGCAGTATTTT.

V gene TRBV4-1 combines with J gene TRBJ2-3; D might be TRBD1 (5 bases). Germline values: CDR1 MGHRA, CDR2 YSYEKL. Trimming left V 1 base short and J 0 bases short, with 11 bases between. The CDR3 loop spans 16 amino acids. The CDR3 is CASSQGQGYSTDTQYF. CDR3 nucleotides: TGCGCCAGCAGCCAAGGGCAGGGCTATAGCACAGATACGCAGTATTTT.

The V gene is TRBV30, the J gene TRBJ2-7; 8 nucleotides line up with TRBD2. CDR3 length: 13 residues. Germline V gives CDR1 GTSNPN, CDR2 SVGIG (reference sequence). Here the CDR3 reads CGLSIAGKYEQYF. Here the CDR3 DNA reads TGTGGCCTCTCTATAGCGGGGAAGTACGAGCAGTACTTC.

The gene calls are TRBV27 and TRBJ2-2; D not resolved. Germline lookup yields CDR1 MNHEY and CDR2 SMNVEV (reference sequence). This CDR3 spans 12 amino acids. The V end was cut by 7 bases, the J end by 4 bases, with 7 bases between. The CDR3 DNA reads TGTGCCAGCAACCCTACCACCGGGGAGCTGTTTTTT. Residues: CASNPTTGELFF.

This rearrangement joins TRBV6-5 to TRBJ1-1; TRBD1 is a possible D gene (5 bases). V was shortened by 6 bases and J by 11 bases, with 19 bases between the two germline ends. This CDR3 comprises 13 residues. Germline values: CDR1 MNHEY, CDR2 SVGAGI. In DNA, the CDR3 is TGTGCCAGCAGCTATAATCCAGGGTTTCAGGCTTTCTTT. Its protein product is CASSYNPGFQAFF.

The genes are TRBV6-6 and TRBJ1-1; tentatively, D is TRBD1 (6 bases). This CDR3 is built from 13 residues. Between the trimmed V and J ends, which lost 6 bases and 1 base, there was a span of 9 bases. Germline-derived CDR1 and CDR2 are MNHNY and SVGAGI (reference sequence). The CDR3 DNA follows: TGTGCCAGCAGCATGACAGGGAACACTGAAGCTTTCTTT. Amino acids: CASSMTGNTEAFF.

In DNA, the CDR3 is TGTGCCTGGGGGAGGGACTCCTACGAGCAGTACTTC. Translation: CAWGRDSYEQYF. The V gene is TRBV30, the J gene TRBJ2-7, with TRBD2 matching over 7 bases. Germline V lookup: CDR1 GTSNPN, CDR2 SVGIG (reference sequence). The CDR3 loop spans 12 amino acids. J gave up 0 bases and V 5 bases, and 1 base lay outside the gene matches. Full variable domain (remainder filled in from reference TRBV30 and TRBJ2-7): SQTIHQWPATLVQPVGSPLSLECTVEGTSNPNLYWYRQAAGRGLQLLFYSVGIGQISSEVPQNLSASRPQDRQFILSSKKLLLSDSGFYLCAWGRDSYEQYFGPGTRLTVT.

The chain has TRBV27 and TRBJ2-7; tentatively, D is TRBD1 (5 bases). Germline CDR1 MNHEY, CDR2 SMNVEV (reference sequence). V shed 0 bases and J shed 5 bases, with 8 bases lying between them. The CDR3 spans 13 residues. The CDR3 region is CASSLSTGHEQYF. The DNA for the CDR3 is TGTGCCAGCAGTTTATCCACAGGCCACGAGCAGTACTTC.

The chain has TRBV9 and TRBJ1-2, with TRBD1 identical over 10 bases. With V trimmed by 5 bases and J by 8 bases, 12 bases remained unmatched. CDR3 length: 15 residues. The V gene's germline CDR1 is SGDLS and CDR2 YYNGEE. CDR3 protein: CASSRSGRTGGGYTF. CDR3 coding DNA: TGTGCCAGCAGTCGCTCCGGTAGGACAGGGGGAGGCTACACCTTC.

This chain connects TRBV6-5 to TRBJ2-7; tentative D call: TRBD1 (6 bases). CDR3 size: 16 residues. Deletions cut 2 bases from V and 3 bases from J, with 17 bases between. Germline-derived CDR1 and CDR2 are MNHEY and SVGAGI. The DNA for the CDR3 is TGTGCCAGCAGTTACCTTTCAGGGGCCTCCTACTACGAGCAGTACTTC. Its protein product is CASSYLSGASYYEQYF.

The CDR3 bases are TGTGCCAGCAGTAAACTCGGGGTGAACGAAGAGACCCAGTACTTC. This codes for CASSKLGVNEETQYF. The genes are TRBV4-2 and TRBJ2-5; D possibly corresponds to TRBD2 (5 bases). CDR1 LGHNA and CDR2 YNFKEQ come from the germline V gene. The CDR3 covers 15 residues. The V and J ends lost 6 bases and 3 bases respectively, with 17 bases between them.

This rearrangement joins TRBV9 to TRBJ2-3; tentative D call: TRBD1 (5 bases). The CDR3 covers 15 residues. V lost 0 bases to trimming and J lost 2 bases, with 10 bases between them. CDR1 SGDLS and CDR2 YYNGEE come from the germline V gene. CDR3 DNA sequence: TGTGCCAGCAGCGTAGATGGGGCCGACACAGATACGCAGTATTTT. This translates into CASSVDGADTDTQYF.

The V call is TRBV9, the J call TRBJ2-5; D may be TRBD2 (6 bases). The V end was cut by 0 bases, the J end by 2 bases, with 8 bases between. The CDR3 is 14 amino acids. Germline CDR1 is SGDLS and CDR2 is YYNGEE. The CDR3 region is CASSVGSGQETQYF. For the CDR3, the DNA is TGTGCCAGCAGCGTAGGTAGCGGACAAGAGACCCAGTACTTC.

The DNA of the CDR3 is TGTGCCAGCAGTTTGACAGGGAACACAGATACGCAGTATTTT. Encoded protein: CASSLTGNTDTQYF. This chain uses TRBV27 with TRBJ2-3; 7 bases align to TRBD1. The trim removed 3 bases at V and 2 bases at J, leaving 2 bases unmatched. Germline V lookup: CDR1 MNHEY, CDR2 SMNVEV (reference sequence). This CDR3 contains 14 residues.

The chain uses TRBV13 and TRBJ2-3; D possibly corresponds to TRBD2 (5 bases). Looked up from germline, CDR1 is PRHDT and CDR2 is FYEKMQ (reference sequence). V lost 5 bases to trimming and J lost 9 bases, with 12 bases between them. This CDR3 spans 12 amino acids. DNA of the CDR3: TGTGCCAGCAGCGGGAGCCCCGCGACGCAGTATTTT. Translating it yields CASSGSPATQYF.